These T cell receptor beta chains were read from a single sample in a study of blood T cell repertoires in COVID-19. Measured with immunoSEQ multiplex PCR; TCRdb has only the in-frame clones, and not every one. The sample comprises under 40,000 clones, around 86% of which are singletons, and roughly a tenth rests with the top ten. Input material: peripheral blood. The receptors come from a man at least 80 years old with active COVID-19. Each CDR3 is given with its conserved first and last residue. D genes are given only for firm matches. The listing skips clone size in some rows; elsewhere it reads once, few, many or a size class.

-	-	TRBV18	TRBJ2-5	TGTGCCAGCTCACCGGGACTCGGGGAGACCCAGTACTTC	CASSPGLGETQYF
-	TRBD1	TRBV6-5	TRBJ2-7	TGTGCCAGCAGAGGAGCCGGGACAGGGGGTTACGAGCAGTACTTC	CASRGAGTGGYEQYF
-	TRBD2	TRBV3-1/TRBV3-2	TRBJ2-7	TGTGCCAGCAGCCAAGACGCGGCGGGAGGAAGCGGCGAGCAGTACTTC	CASSQDAAGGSGEQYF
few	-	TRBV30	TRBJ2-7	TGTGCCTGGGCCACCCTGGGGGGACTGAGCTCCTACGAGCAGTACTTC	CAWATLGGLSSYEQYF
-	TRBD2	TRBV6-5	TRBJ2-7	TGTGCCAGCAGTTTCGGACTAGCGGTCTCCTACGAGCAGTACTTC	CASSFGLAVSYEQYF
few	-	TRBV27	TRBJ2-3	TGTGCCAGCAGTTTAAGTAGGCGGACAGATACGCAGTATTTT	CASSLSRRTDTQYF
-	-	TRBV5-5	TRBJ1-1	TGTGCCAGCAGCCCTGGGCCCCGGCGGGACACTGAAGCTTTCTTT	CASSPGPRRDTEAFF
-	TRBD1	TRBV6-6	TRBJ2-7	TGTGCCAGCAGTCCTTGGACAGGGGTCGAGCAGTACTTC	CASSPWTGVEQYF
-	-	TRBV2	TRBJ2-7	TGTGCCAGTGGAGGGACGGCAGTTTCCTACGAGCAGTACTTC	CASGGTAVSYEQYF
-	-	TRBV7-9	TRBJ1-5	TGTGCCAGCCAGGGAACTAGCAATCAGCCCCAGCATTTT	CASQGTSNQPQHF
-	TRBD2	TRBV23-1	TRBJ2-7	TGCGCCAGCACCCTAGGGGGAGGAGTGCCTAGCGGGAGACCCAGTGCCTACGAGCAGTACTTC	CASTLGGGVPSGRPSAYEQYF
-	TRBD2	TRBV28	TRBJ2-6	TGTGCCAGCAGTCCCCCGGGGGGGCCTGGGGCCAACGTCCTGACTTTC	CASSPPGGPGANVLTF
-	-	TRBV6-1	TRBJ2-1	TGTGCCAGCAGTGAAGCGCCGAGCTCCTACAATGAGCAGTTCTTC	CASSEAPSSYNEQFF
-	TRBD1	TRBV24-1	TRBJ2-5	TGTGCCACCAGTGACCCCGGACAGGGGCAAGAGACCCAGTACTTC	CATSDPGQGQETQYF
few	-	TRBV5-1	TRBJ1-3	TGCGCCAGCAGCTCGTCCGGGGTCGGAAACACCATATATTTT	CASSSSGVGNTIYF
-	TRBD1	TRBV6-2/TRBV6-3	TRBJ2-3	TGTGCCAGCAGTTACTCCCCGGGAAGCGGGACAGGGCGGAGCACAGATACGCAGTATTTT	CASSYSPGSGTGRSTDTQYF
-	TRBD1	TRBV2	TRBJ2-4	TGTGCCAGCAGTGCCCTTTCCGGGACAGGCATTCAGTACTTC	CASSALSGTGIQYF
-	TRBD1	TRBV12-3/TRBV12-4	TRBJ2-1	TGTGCCAGCAGGAACCTGACAGGGGCTGAGCAGTTCTTC	CASRNLTGAEQFF
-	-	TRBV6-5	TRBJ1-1	TGTGCCAGCAGTTATAAATCTGAAGCTTTCTTT	CASSYKSEAFF
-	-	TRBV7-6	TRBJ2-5	TGTGCCAGCAGCCAGAGTCCAACTAGGGAAGAGACCCAGTACTTC	CASSQSPTREETQYF
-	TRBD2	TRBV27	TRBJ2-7	TGTGCCAGGCGGTGGAAGCGGGATAGGTATTACGAGCAGTACTTC	CARRWKRDRYYEQYF
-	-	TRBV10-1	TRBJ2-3	TGCGCCAGCAGCGACGGTGGGAGCGCAGATACGCAGTATTTT	CASSDGGSADTQYF
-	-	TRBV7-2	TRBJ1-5	TGTGCCAGCAGCCCCTTGGCACCAAATAGCAATCAGCCCCAGCATTTT	CASSPLAPNSNQPQHF
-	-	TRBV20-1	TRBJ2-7	TGCAGTGGGTCAGGGATCTACGAGCAGTACTTC	CSGSGIYEQYF
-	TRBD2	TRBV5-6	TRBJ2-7	TGTGCCAGCAGCGCCGGGAGGGGAGGGTCCTACGAGCAGTACTTC	CASSAGRGGSYEQYF
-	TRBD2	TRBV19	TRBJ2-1	TGTGCCAGTAGGGACAGGCTAGCGGGAAATGAGCAGTTCTTC	CASRDRLAGNEQFF
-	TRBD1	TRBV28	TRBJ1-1	TGTGCCAGCAGGGGCGACAGGGGTGGCCCACAGGCTGAAGCTTTCTTT	CASRGDRGGPQAEAFF
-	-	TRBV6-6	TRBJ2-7	TGTGCCAGCACTTTGACAGGTGCCTCCTCACAGCAGTACTTC	CASTLTGASSQQYF
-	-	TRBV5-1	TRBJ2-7	TGCGCCAGCAGCCCCGCCGGGGTAGCCTACGAGCAGTACTTC	CASSPAGVAYEQYF
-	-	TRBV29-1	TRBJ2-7	TGCAGCGTTGTTGGTGAGGGCGGCTTCGGCGAGCAGTACTTC	CSVVGEGGFGEQYF
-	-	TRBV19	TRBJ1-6	TGTGCCAGTACCCTGGGAGACACCCAGAATTCACCCCTCCACTTT	CASTLGDTQNSPLHF
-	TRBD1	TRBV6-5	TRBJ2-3	TGTGCCAGCAGTTACCAGGGGGCGACAGATACGCAGTATTTT	CASSYQGATDTQYF
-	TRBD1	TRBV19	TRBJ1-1	TGTGCCAGTAGATCTCCCTCGGGACAGGGGGCTATAACTGAAGCTTTCTTT	CASRSPSGQGAITEAFF
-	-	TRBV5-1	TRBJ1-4	TGCGCCAGCAGCTTGGTCGGGGGGAATGAAAAACTGTTTTTT	CASSLVGGNEKLFF
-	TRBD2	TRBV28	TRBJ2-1	TGTGCCAGCTGTAAACCCGGGACTAGCCTCTATGAGCAGTTCTTC	CASCKPGTSLYEQFF
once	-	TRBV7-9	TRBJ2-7	TGTGCCAGCAACCCCCACGGACAGCACGGCGACGAGCAGTACTTC	CASNPHGQHGDEQYF
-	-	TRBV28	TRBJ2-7	TGTGCCAGCGCTCCCGACAGAATCTCCTACGAGCAGTACTTC	CASAPDRISYEQYF
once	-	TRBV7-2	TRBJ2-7	TGTGCCAGCAGCTTAATAACGGGAGAAAACGAGCAGTACTTC	CASSLITGENEQYF
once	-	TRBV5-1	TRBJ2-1	TGCGCCAGCAGCTTTAGTATTGTGGGCGGACTGCTCAACAATGAGCAGTTCTTC	CASSFSIVGGLLNNEQFF
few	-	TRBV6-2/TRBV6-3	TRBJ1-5	TGTGCCAGCAGTACCGCAGGGCACCAGCCCCAGCATTTT	CASSTAGHQPQHF
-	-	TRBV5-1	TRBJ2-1	TGCGCCAGCAGCTTGGGTCAGTCCTACAATGAGCAGTTCTTC	CASSLGQSYNEQFF
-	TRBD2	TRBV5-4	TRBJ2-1	TGTGCCAGCAGCTTTAGCGGGAGCTCCTACAATGAGCAGTTCTTC	CASSFSGSSYNEQFF
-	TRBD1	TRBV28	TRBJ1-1	TGTGCCAGCAGTTTTGCGGACAGGGGAGCTTTCTTT	CASSFADRGAFF
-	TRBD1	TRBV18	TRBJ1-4	TGTGCCAGCTCACCGGACAGGGTTAATGAAAAACTGTTTTTT	CASSPDRVNEKLFF
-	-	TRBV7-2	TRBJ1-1	TGTGCCAGCAGCTTGTATAGGGGAAGGACTGAAGCTTTCTTT	CASSLYRGRTEAFF
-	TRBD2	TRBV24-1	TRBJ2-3	TGTGCCACCAGTGTTAGCGGGATGAGCACAGATACGCAGTATTTT	CATSVSGMSTDTQYF
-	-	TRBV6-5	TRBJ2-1	TGTGCCAGCAGTTCCCCCGGGACACTGCTCCAGGAGCAGTTCTTC	CASSSPGTLLQEQFF
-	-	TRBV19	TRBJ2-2	TGTGCCAGTACGGCGGCAGGGTGGGCCGGGGAGCTGTTTTTT	CASTAAGWAGELFF
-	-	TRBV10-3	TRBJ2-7	TGTGCCATCGCGGCAGAATCCTACGAGCAGTACTTC	CAIAAESYEQYF
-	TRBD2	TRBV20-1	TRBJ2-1	TGCAGTGCTAGTGTACTAGCGGGGGGCTCCTACAATGAGCAGTTCTTC	CSASVLAGGSYNEQFF
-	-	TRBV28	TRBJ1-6	TGTGCCAGCCGGGGGGGGCTATTTGATAATTCACCCCTCCACTTT	CASRGGLFDNSPLHF
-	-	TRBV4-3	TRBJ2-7	TGCGCCAGCAGCGGTATGCGCGGTTACTCCTACGAGCAGTACTTC	CASSGMRGYSYEQYF